A selection of T cell receptor beta chains follows, all from one sample in a study of blood T cell repertoires in COVID-19. Only in-frame clones appear in the TCRdb table, and some are missing; sequencing was by immunoSEQ multiplex PCR. The sample carries under 200,000 clones, 87% recorded once. The sequenced material came from peripheral blood. These receptors were taken from a man in his late teens or twenties with active or convalescent COVID-19. CDR3s include the opening cysteine and the closing phenylalanine or tryptophan. A D gene is named only where the DNA matches it firmly. Rows give clone size only sometimes, using once, few, many, or a class for an expanded clone.

d_call: TRBD1; v_call: TRBV29-1; clone_size: few; j_call: TRBJ1-2; cdr3_aa: CSVVGQGGRGGGYTF; cdr3_nt: TGCAGCGTCGTGGGACAGGGAGGGAGAGGGGGTGGCTACACCTTC
d_call: .; v_call: TRBV4-2; clone_size: .; j_call: TRBJ2-6; cdr3_aa: CASSQLEVGSSGANVLTF; cdr3_nt: TGTGCCAGCAGCCAACTGGAGGTCGGAAGCTCTGGGGCCAACGTCCTGACTTTC
d_call: .; v_call: TRBV28; clone_size: .; j_call: TRBJ2-5; cdr3_aa: CASSPQETQYF; cdr3_nt: TGTGCCAGCAGTCCTCAAGAGACCCAGTACTTC
d_call: .; v_call: TRBV9; clone_size: once; j_call: TRBJ1-2; cdr3_aa: CASSAASGGYTF; cdr3_nt: TGTGCCAGCAGCGCGGCTTCGGGGGGCTACACCTTC
d_call: TRBD1; v_call: TRBV5-1; clone_size: .; j_call: TRBJ1-4; cdr3_aa: CASSLGGGASATNEKLFF; cdr3_nt: TGCGCCAGCAGCTTGGGAGGGGGCGCCTCTGCAACTAATGAAAAACTGTTTTTT
d_call: TRBD1; v_call: TRBV19; clone_size: .; j_call: TRBJ2-5; cdr3_aa: CASSVGQGGFQETQYF; cdr3_nt: TGTGCCAGTAGTGTGGGACAGGGAGGATTCCAAGAGACCCAGTACTTC
d_call: TRBD2; v_call: TRBV29-1; clone_size: .; j_call: TRBJ2-7; cdr3_aa: CSVGGLETTIYEQYF; cdr3_nt: TGCAGCGTTGGCGGACTAGAAACTACCATCTACGAGCAGTACTTC
d_call: .; v_call: TRBV28; clone_size: .; j_call: TRBJ1-5; cdr3_aa: CASSSVTGNFQPQHF; cdr3_nt: TGTGCCAGCAGTAGCGTGACAGGAAACTTTCAGCCCCAGCATTTT
d_call: TRBD2; v_call: TRBV6-5; clone_size: .; j_call: TRBJ2-5; cdr3_aa: CASSYSRDYGTQYF; cdr3_nt: TGTGCCAGCAGTTACTCAAGGGACTATGGTACCCAGTACTTC
d_call: .; v_call: TRBV12-5; clone_size: .; j_call: TRBJ1-5; cdr3_aa: CASAPYQPQHF; cdr3_nt: TGTGCTAGTGCCCCCTATCAGCCCCAGCATTTT
d_call: .; v_call: TRBV30; clone_size: .; j_call: TRBJ2-7; cdr3_aa: CAWSANYEQYF; cdr3_nt: TGTGCCTGGAGTGCCAACTACGAGCAGTACTTC
d_call: .; v_call: TRBV24-1; clone_size: .; j_call: TRBJ2-2; cdr3_aa: CATSDLRVGTGELFF; cdr3_nt: TGTGCCACCAGTGACCTCCGGGTTGGCACCGGGGAGCTGTTTTTT
d_call: .; v_call: TRBV5-1; clone_size: .; j_call: TRBJ2-7; cdr3_aa: CASSLDLYEQYF; cdr3_nt: TGCGCCAGCAGCCTGGATCTATACGAGCAGTACTTC
d_call: .; v_call: TRBV4-2; clone_size: once; j_call: TRBJ1-3; cdr3_aa: CASTEGSKGVLSGNTIYF; cdr3_nt: TGTGCCAGCACCGAAGGATCTAAGGGAGTTCTCTCTGGAAACACCATATATTTT
d_call: .; v_call: TRBV5-4; clone_size: .; j_call: TRBJ1-2; cdr3_aa: CAGQTANYGYTF; cdr3_nt: TGTGCCGGCCAAACAGCTAACTATGGCTACACCTTC
d_call: .; v_call: TRBV4-1; clone_size: .; j_call: TRBJ1-1; cdr3_aa: CASSLDYSITEAFF; cdr3_nt: TGCGCCAGCAGCCTGGACTACTCCATCACTGAAGCTTTCTTT
d_call: .; v_call: TRBV24-1; clone_size: .; j_call: TRBJ2-5; cdr3_aa: CATSDSRDETQYF; cdr3_nt: TGTGCCACCAGTGACAGCCGGGATGAGACCCAGTACTTC
d_call: .; v_call: TRBV29-1; clone_size: few; j_call: TRBJ1-2; cdr3_aa: CSVTWTAYGYTF; cdr3_nt: TGCAGCGTAACCTGGACAGCCTATGGCTACACCTTC
d_call: .; v_call: TRBV28; clone_size: .; j_call: TRBJ2-3; cdr3_aa: CASSLSTDTQYF; cdr3_nt: TGTGCCAGCAGTCTAAGCACAGATACGCAGTATTTT
d_call: .; v_call: TRBV7-5; clone_size: .; j_call: TRBJ2-7; cdr3_aa: CARSLGGGAGEQYF; cdr3_nt: TGTGCCAGAAGCTTAGGAGGCGGGGCTGGCGAGCAGTACTTC
d_call: .; v_call: TRBV7-8; clone_size: .; j_call: TRBJ2-1; cdr3_aa: CASRPGQSNEQFF; cdr3_nt: TGTGCCAGCAGACCTGGGCAGAGCAATGAGCAGTTCTTC
d_call: .; v_call: TRBV19; clone_size: .; j_call: TRBJ1-5; cdr3_aa: CASSRGERVYSNQPQHF; cdr3_nt: TGTGCCAGTAGCCGGGGGGAGCGGGTTTATAGCAATCAGCCCCAGCATTTT
d_call: .; v_call: TRBV7-2; clone_size: .; j_call: TRBJ1-2; cdr3_aa: CASSLTFRGAGGYTF; cdr3_nt: TGTGCCAGCAGCTTAACGTTCCGGGGGGCAGGGGGCTACACCTTC
d_call: .; v_call: TRBV7-2; clone_size: .; j_call: TRBJ1-1; cdr3_aa: CASSRRRGLKTEAFF; cdr3_nt: TGTGCCAGCAGTCGTCGGCGGGGGTTAAAGACTGAAGCTTTCTTT
d_call: TRBD1; v_call: TRBV27; clone_size: .; j_call: TRBJ1-1; cdr3_aa: CASSPGQGLAFF; cdr3_nt: TGTGCCAGCAGCCCTGGACAGGGCTTGGCTTTCTTT
d_call: TRBD2; v_call: TRBV7-3; clone_size: .; j_call: TRBJ2-1; cdr3_aa: CASSPYSGSVYNEQFF; cdr3_nt: TGTGCCAGCAGCCCCTATAGCGGGAGTGTTTACAATGAGCAGTTCTTC